This T cell receptor beta chain is from a study of blood T cell repertoires in COVID-19. As handled by the study authors: Reference gene primer amplification gave estimated nucleated cell counts. Measured with immunoSEQ multiplex PCR; TCRdb has only the in-frame clones, and not every one. V, J and clone size reflect that table, while D and trimming were determined from the DNA. The sample holds about 220,000 clones, around 83% seen once. This clone was seen a handful of times. J gave up 10 bases and V 2 bases, and 10 bases lay outside the gene matches. Germline CDR1 reads SGDLS; CDR2 reads YYNGEE. This CDR3 contains 14 residues.

The sequence came from a man aged 45-65 years who had recovered from COVID-19. The V call is TRBV9, the J call TRBJ1-1, with 8 positions matching TRBD1. The specimen sequenced was peripheral blood. The DNA of the CDR3 is TGTGCCAGCAGCGTGGGTGACAGGGGCCTGGCAGCTTTCTTT. Translation gives CASSVGDRGLAAFF.